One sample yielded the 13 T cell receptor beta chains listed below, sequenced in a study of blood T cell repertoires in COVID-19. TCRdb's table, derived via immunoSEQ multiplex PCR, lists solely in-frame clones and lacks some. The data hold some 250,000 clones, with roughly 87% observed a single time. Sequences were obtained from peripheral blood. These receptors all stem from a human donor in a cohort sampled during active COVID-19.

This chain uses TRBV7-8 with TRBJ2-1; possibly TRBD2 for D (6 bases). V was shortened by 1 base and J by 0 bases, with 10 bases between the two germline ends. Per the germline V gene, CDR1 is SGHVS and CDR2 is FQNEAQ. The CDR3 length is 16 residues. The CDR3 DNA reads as TGTGCCAGCAGCTTAGTCGCGGGGATCTCCTACAATGAGCAGTTCTTC. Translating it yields CASSLVAGISYNEQFF. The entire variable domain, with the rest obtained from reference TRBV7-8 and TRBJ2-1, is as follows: GAGVSQSPRYKVAKRGQDVALRCDPISGHVSLFWYQQALGQGPEFLTYFQNEAQLDKSGLPSDRFFAERPEGSVSTLKIQRTQQEDSAVYLCASSLVAGISYNEQFFGPGTRLTVL.

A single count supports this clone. The CDR3 DNA sequence: TGTGCCAGCAGCCCTAACCGGGACAGGGCTGGCTACACCTTC. Translated: CASSPNRDRAGYTF. The V and J genes are TRBV3-1 (or the pseudogene TRBV3-2) and TRBJ1-2; TRBD1 agrees at 9 bases. CDR1 LGHDT and CDR2 YNNKEL come from the germline V gene (reference sequence). Trimming at V came to 4 bases and at J to 7 bases, leaving 7 bases not matched to a gene. The CDR3 has 14 residues.

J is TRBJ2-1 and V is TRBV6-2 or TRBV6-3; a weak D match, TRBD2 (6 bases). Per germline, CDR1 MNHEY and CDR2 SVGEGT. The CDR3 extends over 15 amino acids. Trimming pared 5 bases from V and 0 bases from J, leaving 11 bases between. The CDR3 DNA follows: TGTGCCAGCAGTCGCGCGGGGTTCTCCTACAATGAGCAGTTCTTC. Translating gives CASSRAGFSYNEQFF.

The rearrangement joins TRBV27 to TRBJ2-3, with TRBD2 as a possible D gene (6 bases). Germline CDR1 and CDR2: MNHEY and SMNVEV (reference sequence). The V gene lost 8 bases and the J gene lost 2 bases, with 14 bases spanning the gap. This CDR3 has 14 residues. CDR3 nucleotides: TGTGCCAGCCAATTGGGACTCGACACAGATACGCAGTATTTT. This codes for CASQLGLDTDTQYF.

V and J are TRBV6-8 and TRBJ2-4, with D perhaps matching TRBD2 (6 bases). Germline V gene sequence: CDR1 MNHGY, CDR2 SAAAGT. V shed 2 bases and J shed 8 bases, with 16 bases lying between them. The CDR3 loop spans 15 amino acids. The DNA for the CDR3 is TGTGCCAGCAGTTACGGAGGGCCGACGGTTGACATTCAGTACTTC. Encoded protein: CASSYGGPTVDIQYF.

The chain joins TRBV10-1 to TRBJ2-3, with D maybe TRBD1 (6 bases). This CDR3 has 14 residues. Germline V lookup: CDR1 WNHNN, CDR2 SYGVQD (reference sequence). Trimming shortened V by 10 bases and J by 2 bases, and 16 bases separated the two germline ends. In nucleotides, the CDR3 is TGCGCCAACACAAAACAGGGTTTCACAGATACGCAGTATTTT. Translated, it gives CANTKQGFTDTQYF.

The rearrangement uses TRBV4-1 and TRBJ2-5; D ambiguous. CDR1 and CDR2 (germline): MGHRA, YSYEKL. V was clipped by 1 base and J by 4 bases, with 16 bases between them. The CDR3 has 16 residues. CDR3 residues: CASSQGPRTPRETQYF. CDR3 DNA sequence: TGCGCCAGCAGCCAAGGCCCCCGCACACCTCGAGAGACCCAGTACTTC.

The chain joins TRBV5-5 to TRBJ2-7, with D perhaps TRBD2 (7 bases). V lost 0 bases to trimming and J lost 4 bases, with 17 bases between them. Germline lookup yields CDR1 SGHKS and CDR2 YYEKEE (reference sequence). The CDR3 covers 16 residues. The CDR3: CASSLDLRGREYEQYF. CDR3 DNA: TGTGCCAGCAGCTTGGATCTTAGGGGGAGGGAATACGAGCAGTACTTC.

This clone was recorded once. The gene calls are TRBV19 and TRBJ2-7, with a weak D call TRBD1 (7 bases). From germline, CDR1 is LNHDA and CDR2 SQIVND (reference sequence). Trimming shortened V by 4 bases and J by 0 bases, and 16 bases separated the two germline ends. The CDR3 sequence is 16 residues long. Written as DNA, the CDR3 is TGTGCCAGTAGTAAGAGAGGCAGGGGGGCCTCCTACGAGCAGTACTTC. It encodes CASSKRGRGASYEQYF.

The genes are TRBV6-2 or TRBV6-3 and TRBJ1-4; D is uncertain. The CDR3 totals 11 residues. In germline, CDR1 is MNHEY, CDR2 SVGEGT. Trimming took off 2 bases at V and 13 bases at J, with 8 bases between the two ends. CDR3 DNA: TGTGCCAGCAGTTACGCGGGAATACTGTTTTTT. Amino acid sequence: CASSYAGILFF.

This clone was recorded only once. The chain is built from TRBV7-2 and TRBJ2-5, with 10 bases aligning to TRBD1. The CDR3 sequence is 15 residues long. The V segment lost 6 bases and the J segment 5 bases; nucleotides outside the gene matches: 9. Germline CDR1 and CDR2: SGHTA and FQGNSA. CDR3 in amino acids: CASSWGQGMEETQYF. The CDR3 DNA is TGTGCCAGCAGTTGGGGACAGGGGATGGAGGAGACCCAGTACTTC.

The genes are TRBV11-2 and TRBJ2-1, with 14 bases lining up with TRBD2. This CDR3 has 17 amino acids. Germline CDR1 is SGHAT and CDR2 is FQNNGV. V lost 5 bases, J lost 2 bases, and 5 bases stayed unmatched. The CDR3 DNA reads TGTGCCAGCAGCCTGGGACTAGCGGGAGCCGCCTACAATGAGCAGTTCTTC. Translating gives CASSLGLAGAAYNEQFF.

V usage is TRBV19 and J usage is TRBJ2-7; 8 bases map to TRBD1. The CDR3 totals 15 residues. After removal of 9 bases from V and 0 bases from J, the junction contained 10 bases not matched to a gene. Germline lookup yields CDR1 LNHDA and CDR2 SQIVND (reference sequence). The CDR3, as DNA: TGTGCCAGCAGTCCCGACAGGGGATCCTCCTACGAGCAGTACTTC. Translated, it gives CASSPDRGSSYEQYF.